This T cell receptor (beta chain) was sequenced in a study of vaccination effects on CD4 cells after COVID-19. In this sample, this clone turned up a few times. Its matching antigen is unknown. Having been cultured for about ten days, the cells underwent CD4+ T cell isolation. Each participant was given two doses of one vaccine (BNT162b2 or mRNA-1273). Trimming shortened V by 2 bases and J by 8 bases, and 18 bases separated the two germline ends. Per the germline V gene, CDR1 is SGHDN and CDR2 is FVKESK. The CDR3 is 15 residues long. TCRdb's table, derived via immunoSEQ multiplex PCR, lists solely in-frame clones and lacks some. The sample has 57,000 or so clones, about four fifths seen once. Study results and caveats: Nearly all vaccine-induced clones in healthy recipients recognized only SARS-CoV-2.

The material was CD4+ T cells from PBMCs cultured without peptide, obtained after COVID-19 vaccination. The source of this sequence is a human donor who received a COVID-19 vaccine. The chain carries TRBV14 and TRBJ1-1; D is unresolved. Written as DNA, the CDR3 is TGTGCCAGCAGCCAAATAAAGGACCGGACCCGGGAAGCTTTCTTT. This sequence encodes CASSQIKDRTREAFF. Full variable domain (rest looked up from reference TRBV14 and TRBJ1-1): EAGVTQFPSHSVIEKGQTVTLRCDPISGHDNLYWYRRVMGKEIKFLLHFVKESKQDESGMPNNRFLAERTGGTYSTLKVQPAELEDSGVYFCASSQIKDRTREAFFGQGTRLTVV.